These 19 T cell receptor beta chains share one sample of origin, sequenced in a study of shared clonotypes between healthy human individuals. Here immunoSEQ multiplex PCR was the method, and the copy in TCRdb shows in-frame clones only, minus some. The table has about 2 million clones, approximately 94% seen once. Naive-designated CD8 cells lacked CD45RO, were positively enriched for CCR7, and omitted terminally differentiated effector memory CD45RA+ cells. Sequencing input: naive CD8+ T cells sorted from blood. These receptors originate from a man between 18 and 29 years old in good health.

The chain recombines TRBV5-1 with TRBJ2-7; 7 bases line up with TRBD2. The J segment lost 3 bases and the V segment lost 4 bases, leaving 7 bases of the junction unmatched. Germline lookup yields CDR1 SGHRS and CDR2 YFSETQ. This CDR3 has 14 amino acids. DNA for the CDR3: TGCGCCAGCAGCCCCGGGACTACCCTCTACGAGCAGTACTTC. This translates into CASSPGTTLYEQYF.

This sequence joins TRBV29-1 and TRBJ2-1; the match to TRBD2 covers 10 bases. The V gene's germline CDR1 is SQVTM and CDR2 ANQGSEA. The CDR3 contains 15 residues. The trim removed 8 bases at V and 1 base at J, leaving 8 bases unmatched. The CDR3 reads CSTESSGGSYNEQFF. For the CDR3, the DNA is TGCAGCACAGAGTCTAGCGGGGGTTCCTACAATGAGCAGTTCTTC.

The chain has TRBV5-4 and TRBJ2-3, with D perhaps TRBD2 (5 bases). With 2 bases removed from V and 2 bases from J, the gap between germline ends came to 12 bases. The CDR3 has 15 amino acids. In germline, CDR1 is SGHNT, CDR2 YYREEE (reference sequence). The CDR3 DNA reads as TGTGCCAGCAGCTTCTTGGGGAGTATCACAGATACGCAGTATTTT. Translated: CASSFLGSITDTQYF.

The V call is TRBV4-1, the J call TRBJ2-3, with 12 bases matching TRBD2. The CDR3 loop spans 20 amino acids. Germline trimming cut 0 bases from V and 1 base from J; bases unmatched to any gene: 11. CDR1 is MGHRA and CDR2 is YSYEKL in the germline V gene. The CDR3 loop is CASSQEASGRVGSGTDTQYF. The CDR3 DNA follows: TGCGCCAGCAGCCAAGAAGCTAGCGGGAGGGTAGGTAGTGGCACAGATACGCAGTATTTT.

The V call is TRBV5-1, the J call TRBJ2-2, with a tentative D call TRBD2 (6 bases). This CDR3 spans 14 amino acids. V was cut by 8 bases and J by 4 bases, with 15 bases left in between. Germline CDR1 SGHRS, CDR2 YFSETQ. CDR3 bases: TGCGCCAGTAAAGAGGGGACTGCCACCGGGGAGCTGTTTTTT. Encoded protein: CASKEGTATGELFF.

Only a few counts were recorded for this clone. This chain joins TRBV4-1 and TRBJ2-4; a weak D match, TRBD2 (5 bases). There are 15 residues in the CDR3. Germline lookup yields CDR1 MGHRA and CDR2 YSYEKL. V gave up 1 base and J gave up 5 bases, with 12 bases separating them. The CDR3 DNA reads as TGCGCCAGCAGCCAAGTTCATAGCGTAGAAAACATTCAGTACTTC. Its translation: CASSQVHSVENIQYF.

This clone was seen only a few times. This rearrangement joins TRBV10-2 to TRBJ2-7, with 10 nucleotides matching TRBD1. Unmatched junction bases numbered 4, after V lost 6 bases and J lost 2 bases. Per the germline V gene, CDR1 is WSHSY and CDR2 is SAAADI. The CDR3 sequence is 14 residues long. CDR3 in DNA: TGCGCCAGCAGCCCGGGACAGGGGACCTACGAGCAGTACTTC. Translating gives CASSPGQGTYEQYF.

This rearrangement joins TRBV9 to TRBJ1-2, with D unclear. From germline, CDR1 is SGDLS and CDR2 YYNGEE. V was shortened by 3 bases and J by 3 bases, with 15 bases between the two germline ends. This CDR3 region has 15 residues. CDR3 in amino acids: CASSDSSGNYYGYTF. CDR3 DNA sequence: TGTGCCAGCAGCGACTCCTCCGGGAATTACTATGGCTACACCTTC.

A remark on this clone: This CDR3 is also generated by other DNA sequences in the sample. The chain is built from TRBV7-9 and TRBJ1-2, with D possibly being TRBD1 (5 bases). From germline, CDR1 is SEHNR and CDR2 FQNEAQ (reference sequence). V shed 3 bases and J shed 2 bases, with 7 bases lying between them. The CDR3 loop spans 13 amino acids. CDR3 loop: CASSLGGNYGYTF. CDR3 nucleotide sequence: TGTGCCAGCAGCTTGGGGGGGAACTATGGCTACACCTTC.

CDR3 sequence reads: CASRIGRDGYTF. The CDR3 nucleotides are TGTGCCAGCAGAATTGGACGAGATGGCTACACCTTC. J is TRBJ1-2 and V is TRBV6-5; D uncertain. V lost 6 bases to trimming and J lost 6 bases, with 11 bases between them. Germline CDR1 is MNHEY and CDR2 is SVGAGI. This CDR3 contains 12 residues.

There are a few counts of this clone. The sample carries other DNA sequences with the same CDR3. The chain has TRBV2 and TRBJ2-5, with D possibly matching TRBD1 (5 bases). The germline gives CDR1 SNHLY, CDR2 FYNNEI. The CDR3 runs 14 residues. Deletions cut 6 bases from V and 2 bases from J, with 13 bases between. The CDR3: CASSPTDLQETQYF. DNA for the CDR3: TGTGCCAGCAGCCCGACAGATTTACAAGAGACCCAGTACTTC.

The chain carries TRBV6-5 and TRBJ1-2, with TRBD1 identical over 9 bases. CDR1 and CDR2 (germline): MNHEY, SVGAGI. The V gene end was trimmed by 2 bases and the J gene end by 3 bases; junction bases not matched to a gene: 1. This CDR3 spans 14 amino acids. CDR3 in amino acids: CASSYGQGHYGYTF. For the CDR3, the DNA is TGTGCCAGCAGTTACGGACAGGGGCACTATGGCTACACCTTC.

The chain joins TRBV30 to TRBJ2-7, with a possible D match to TRBD2 (6 bases). Trimming stripped 4 bases from V and 2 bases from J, with 18 bases between. Germline CDR1 and CDR2: GTSNPN and SVGIG (reference sequence). The CDR3 runs to 15 residues. The CDR3 region has the DNA TGTGCCTGGACCGGGGACTCGACCTCCCCCTACGAGCAGTACTTC. Encoded protein: CAWTGDSTSPYEQYF.

The chain carries TRBV11-2 and TRBJ1-2; the match to TRBD1 covers 10 bases. The CDR3 sequence is 19 residues long. Germline loops: CDR1 SGHAT, CDR2 FQNNGV. V dropped 3 bases and J dropped 8; count of bases not matched to a gene: 21. Written as DNA, the CDR3 is TGTGCCAGCAGCTTTCCCGGGACAGGGGACGCAAAGAACTATTGGGGCTACACCTTC. Translation gives CASSFPGTGDAKNYWGYTF. Based on the CDR3 plus reference TRBV11-2 and TRBJ1-2, the full variable domain is EAGVAQSPRYKIIEKRQSVAFWCNPISGHATLYWYQQILGQGPKLLIQFQNNGVVDDSQLPKDRFSAERLKGVDSTLKIQPAKLEDSAVYLCASSFPGTGDAKNYWGYTFGSGTRLTVV.

This chain links TRBV6-5 with TRBJ1-4; 8 nucleotides line up with TRBD1. Looked up from germline, CDR1 is MNHEY and CDR2 is SVGAGI. The J segment lost 8 bases and the V segment lost 6 bases, leaving 8 bases of the junction unmatched. The CDR3 spans 14 residues. Written as DNA, the CDR3 is TGTGCCAGCAGCGCGACAGGGGAGGGGGAAAAACTGTTTTTT. Protein product: CASSATGEGEKLFF.

This clone is a singleton in its sample. This chain connects TRBV4-3 to TRBJ2-1, with D uncertain. CDR1 and CDR2 from the germline V gene are LGHNA and YSLEER. Trimming took 0 bases from V and 3 from J, leaving 18 bases between them. The CDR3 extends over 18 amino acids. The CDR3 reads CASSQDTPYDVGYNEQFF. The CDR3 region has the DNA TGCGCCAGCAGCCAAGATACCCCCTACGATGTCGGCTACAATGAGCAGTTCTTC.

This clone has only one observation. The gene calls are TRBV6-1 and TRBJ1-5; D remains unclear. Per the germline V gene, CDR1 is MNHNS and CDR2 is SASEGT. The CDR3 runs 14 residues. With 6 bases removed from V and 3 bases from J, the gap between germline ends came to 12 bases. CDR3 sequence (DNA): TGTGCCAGCAGACCAAAGGGCCTCAATCAGCCCCAGCATTTT. It yields the protein CASRPKGLNQPQHF.

This rearrangement joins TRBV27 to TRBJ1-5; weak D call: TRBD1 (5 bases). CDR3 size: 14 residues. From germline, CDR1 is MNHEY and CDR2 SMNVEV (reference sequence). Trimming removed 5 bases from V and 6 bases from J, with 14 bases in between. The CDR3 region is CASSLAGGIQPQHF. CDR3 nucleotides: TGTGCCAGCAGTCTAGCGGGGGGAATTCAGCCCCAGCATTTT.

The rearrangement links TRBV7-9 to TRBJ1-3, with D hard to call. The CDR3 length is 14 residues. V dropped 1 base and J dropped 6 bases, with 10 bases sitting between them. Germline V lookup: CDR1 SEHNR, CDR2 FQNEAQ (reference sequence). The CDR3 DNA reads as TGTGCCAGCAGCTTAGTGCTGTATCCAAACACCATATATTTT. Translated, it gives CASSLVLYPNTIYF. Using reference TRBV7-9 and TRBJ1-3 for the parts outside the CDR3, the full variable domain is DTGVSQNPRHKITKRGQNVTFRCDPISEHNRLYWYRQTLGQGPEFLTYFQNEAQLEKSRLLSDRFSAERPKGSFSTLEIQRTEQGDSAMYLCASSLVLYPNTIYFGEGSWLTVV.